Reported below is one T cell receptor (beta chain). Its target is not known. Trimming pared 4 bases from V and 0 bases from J, leaving 18 bases between. Per the germline V gene, CDR1 is MNHEY and CDR2 is SMNVEV (reference sequence). This CDR3 is 18 amino acids long. These data belong to a study of cytomegalovirus exposure and HLA in healthy donors. Study results and caveats: CMV serostatus was the sole immune exposure information available. DRB1 showed the most TCR associations and HLA-C the fewest in a later analysis, as rates varied by HLA locus. Rare TCR sequences predominated, though certain public TCRs were found in many donors. For most TCR beta V segments, an earlier analysis put the productive rate at about 90% or about 30% of the time.

Primers: 60 Vbeta forward and 13 Jbeta reverse. This table comes from immunoSEQ multiplex PCR, and its TCRdb copy is limited to in-frame clones, with some not included. The sample records some 150,000 clones, around 80% being singletons. The rearrangement uses TRBV27 and TRBJ1-4; D not certain. The sequenced sample consisted of PBMCs. The TCR sequence derives from a woman aged 40 to 49 in good health and CMV-seronegative. CDR3 coding DNA: TGTGCCAGCAGTTCATACGCAAGAGAGTTTGCAACTAATGAAAAACTGTTTTTT. This encodes CASSSYAREFATNEKLFF.